What follows is one T cell receptor beta chain and its context. The specificity of this receptor is unknown. Within one base of it there is no much larger clone, and no base qualities were kept. These data originate in a study of blood T cell repertoires in COVID-19 (dated by TCRdb to 2019 to 2021). Broadly, across the study: Samples from collaborators originated in the United States, Italy and Spain and spanned both the acute and convalescent phases of COVID-19. Sample metadata almost always included a de-identified subject ID, COVID-19 status, age in years and sex. The samples were drawn from the first 160 participants of the ongoing ImmuneRACE study and from 950 to 1,500 subjects provided by 6 global collaborators. HLA class I and class II types, where available, came from metadata supplied by the sample provider rather than from assay-based typing. The prospective study material was composed of cDNA or gDNA derived from T cells, B-cell-depleted T cells, or PBMCs. The repertoires were made available in a free public database intended to serve as a resource for research on the immune response to SARS-CoV-2. Subjects who had been exposed to COVID-19, were actively infected with it, or had recovered from it provided the deeply sampled blood TCRbeta repertoires that made up the dataset.

The investigation overall reported the following: How much clinical and demographic metadata was included differed by source and by participant, and the metadata was provided uncurated.

Enrolling through a virtual design, the prospective study's participants ranged in age from roughly 18 to 95 years and lived across some 23 United States geographic areas. Cohort assignment in the prospective study relied on participant-reported clinical history from a screening survey and a study questionnaire. Recovered participants in ImmuneRACE Cohort 3 were defined by two consecutive negative NP/OP PCR tests, clearance by a healthcare professional, or resolution of symptoms. In the prospective study, mobile phlebotomists collected whole blood, serum and a nasopharyngeal or oropharyngeal swab from each participant. Over an approximately 2-month period, participants in the prospective study had the option of providing additional blood draws and questionnaires. Blood samples from the prospective study were shipped frozen or at room temperature prior to DNA extraction. The immunoSEQ Assay, a bias-controlled multiplex PCR, was used to amplify TCRbeta CDR3 regions from genomic DNA. Concerning the study's data processing: The number of nucleated cells in each sample was estimated from the amplification of reference gene primers within the assay. To quantify the absolute abundance of each unique TCRbeta CDR3 rearrangement, sequence reads were collapsed and filtered. For each sample, productive Simpson clonality was calculated as the square root of Simpson's diversity index over productive rearrangements. TCRdb retrieved this table from immuneACCESS and kept in-frame rearrangements only. Not all clones are present; in checked studies, unresolved V genes account for under half, and no reason is known for the remainder. That table furnishes V, J and clone size, whereas the DNA furnished D and trimming. Recorded for this sample are roughly 160,000 clones; under 85% of them occurred a single time. Roughly 12% of the sample is taken by the ten largest.

From V the trimming removes 0 bases and from J it removes 12 bases, while the gene matches leave 8 bases of the junction unaccounted for. Including cysteine and phenylalanine, the CDR3 has 14 amino acids. CDR3 DNA is the only sequence kept; it has 42 bases, read in frame from the first base. CDR1 and CDR2 were assigned from the germline V gene (reference sequence) as SGHKS and YYEKEE. The origin of this receptor is a man aged 45-65 years who had recovered from COVID-19. The sample consisted of PBMCs or T cells enriched from blood (not recorded which). The rearrangement combines TRBV5-5 with TRBJ2-1, with TRBD2 matching 8 junction bases. The sequence in DNA is TGTGCCAGCAGCTTGGTAGTCGCGGGGGGTAGGCAGTTCTTC. Translated, this gives CASSLVVAGGRQFF.